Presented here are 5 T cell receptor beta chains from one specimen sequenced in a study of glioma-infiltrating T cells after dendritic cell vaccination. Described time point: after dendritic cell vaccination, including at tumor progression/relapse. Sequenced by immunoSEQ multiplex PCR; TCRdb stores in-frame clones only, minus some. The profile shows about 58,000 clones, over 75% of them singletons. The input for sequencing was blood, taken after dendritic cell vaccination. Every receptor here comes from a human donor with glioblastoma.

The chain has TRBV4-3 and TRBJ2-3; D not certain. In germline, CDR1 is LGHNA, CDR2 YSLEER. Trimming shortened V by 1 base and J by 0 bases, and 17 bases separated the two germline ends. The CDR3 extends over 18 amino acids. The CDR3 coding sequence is TGCGCCAGCAGCCAAGTTTTAAGTAGCCAGCCTAGCACAGATACGCAGTATTTT. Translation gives CASSQVLSSQPSTDTQYF.

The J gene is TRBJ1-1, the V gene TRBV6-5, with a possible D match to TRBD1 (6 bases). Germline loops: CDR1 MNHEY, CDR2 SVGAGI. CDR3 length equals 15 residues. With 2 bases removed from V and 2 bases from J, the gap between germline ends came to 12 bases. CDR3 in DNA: TGTGCCAGCAGTTACGGGGGCGGAAGAAACACTGAAGCTTTCTTT. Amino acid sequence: CASSYGGGRNTEAFF.

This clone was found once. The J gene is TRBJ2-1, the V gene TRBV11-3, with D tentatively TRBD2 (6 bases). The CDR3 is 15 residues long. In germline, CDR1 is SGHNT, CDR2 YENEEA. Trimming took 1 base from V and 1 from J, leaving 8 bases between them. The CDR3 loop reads CASSLGGLSYNEQFF. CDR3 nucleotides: TGTGCCAGCAGCTTAGGGGGACTGTCCTACAATGAGCAGTTCTTC.

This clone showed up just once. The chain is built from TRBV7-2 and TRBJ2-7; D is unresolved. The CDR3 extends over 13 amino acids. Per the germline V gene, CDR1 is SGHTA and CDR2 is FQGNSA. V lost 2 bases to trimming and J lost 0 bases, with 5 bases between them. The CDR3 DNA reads TGTGCCAGCAGCTTAACGAGCTCCTACGAGCAGTACTTC. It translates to CASSLTSSYEQYF.

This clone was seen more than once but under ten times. CDR3 residues: CASSMGGQVTDTQYF. CDR3 nucleotide sequence: TGTGCCAGTAGTATGGGGGGACAGGTCACAGATACGCAGTATTTT. The chain joins TRBV19 to TRBJ2-3; 8 bases line up with TRBD1. The CDR3 covers 15 residues. Germline CDR1 and CDR2: LNHDA and SQIVND (reference sequence). V lost 3 bases to trimming and J lost 2 bases; unmatched junction nucleotides: 4.